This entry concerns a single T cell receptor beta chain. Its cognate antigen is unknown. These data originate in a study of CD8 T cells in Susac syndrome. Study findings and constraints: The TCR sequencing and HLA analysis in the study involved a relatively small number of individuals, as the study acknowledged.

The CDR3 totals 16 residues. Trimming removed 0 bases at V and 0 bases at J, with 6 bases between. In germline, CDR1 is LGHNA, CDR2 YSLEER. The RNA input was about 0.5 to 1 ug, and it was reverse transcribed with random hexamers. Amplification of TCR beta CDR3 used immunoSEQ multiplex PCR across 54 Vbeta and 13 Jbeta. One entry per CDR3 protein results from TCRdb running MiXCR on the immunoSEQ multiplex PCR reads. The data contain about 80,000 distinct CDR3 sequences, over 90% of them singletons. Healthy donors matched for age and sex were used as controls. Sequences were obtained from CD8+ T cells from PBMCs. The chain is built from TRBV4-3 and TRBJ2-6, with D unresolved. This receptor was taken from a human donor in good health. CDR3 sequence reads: CASSQDRLSGANVLTF. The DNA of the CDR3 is TGCGCCAGCAGCCAAGATCGGCTCTCTGGGGCCAACGTCCTGACTTTC.